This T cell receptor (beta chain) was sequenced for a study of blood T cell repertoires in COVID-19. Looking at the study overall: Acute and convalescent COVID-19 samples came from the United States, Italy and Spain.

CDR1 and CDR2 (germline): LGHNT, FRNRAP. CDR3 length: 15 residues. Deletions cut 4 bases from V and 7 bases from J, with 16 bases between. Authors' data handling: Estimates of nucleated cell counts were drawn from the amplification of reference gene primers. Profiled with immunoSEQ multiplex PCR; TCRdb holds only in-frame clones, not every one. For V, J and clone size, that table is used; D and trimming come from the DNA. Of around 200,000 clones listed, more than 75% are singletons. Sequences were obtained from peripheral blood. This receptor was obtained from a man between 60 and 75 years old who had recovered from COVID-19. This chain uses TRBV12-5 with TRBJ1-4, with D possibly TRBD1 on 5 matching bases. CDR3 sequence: CASGSSGLASEKLFF. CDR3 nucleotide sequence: TGTGCTAGTGGTTCCTCGGGACTTGCCTCTGAAAAACTGTTTTTT.